The 32 T cell receptor beta chains below were found in one sample sequenced in a study of blood T cell repertoires in COVID-19. Some clones are missing from TCRdb's copy, which holds only in-frame ones; the method was immunoSEQ multiplex PCR. The repertoire has under 40,000 clones, about nine tenths of them found once; the top ten carry around an eighth. The sample comprised peripheral blood. These receptor sequences come from a man in his sixties with active COVID-19.

The V and J genes are TRBV5-3 and TRBJ1-5; maybe TRBD1 (5 bases). TRBV5-3 has ORF status, its function being uncertain. There are 15 residues in the CDR3. The V and J ends lost 0 bases and 3 bases respectively, with 10 bases between them. DNA of the CDR3: TGTGCCAGAAGCTTGGATCAGGGTGTCAATCAGCCCCAGCATTTT. It yields the protein CARSLDQGVNQPQHF.

The CDR3: CASTPGVQPQHF. CDR3 bases: TGTGCCAGTACCCCGGGGGTCCAGCCCCAGCATTTT. The genes are TRBV19 and TRBJ1-5; TRBD1 might be the D (5 bases). Trimming stripped 7 bases from V and 7 bases from J, with 11 bases between. Germline V lookup: CDR1 LNHDA, CDR2 SQIVND (reference sequence). The length of the CDR3 is 12 residues. The full variable domain, with the rest looked up from reference TRBV19 and TRBJ1-5, is DGGITQSPKYLFRKEGQNVTLSCEQNLNHDAMYWYRQDPGQGLRLIYYSQIVNDFQKGDIAEGYSVSREKKESFPLTVTSAQKNPTAFYLCASTPGVQPQHFGDGTRLSIL.

The rearrangement uses TRBV7-9 and TRBJ2-7, with D maybe TRBD1 (6 bases). CDR1 and CDR2 from the germline V gene are SEHNR and FQNEAQ (reference sequence). V gave up 3 bases and J gave up 6 bases, with 15 bases separating them. The CDR3 is 14 residues long. CDR3 region: CASSLVGGQSEQYF. Written as DNA, the CDR3 is TGTGCCAGCAGCTTGGTCGGAGGACAGAGCGAGCAGTACTTC.

This chain links TRBV7-8 with TRBJ1-5; the D is unclear. Trimming removed 4 bases from V and 2 bases from J, with 15 bases in between. The CDR3 totals 16 residues. Germline V gives CDR1 SGHVS, CDR2 FQNEAQ. This chain's CDR3 is CASSSPTAVGNQPQHF. The CDR3, as DNA: TGTGCCAGCAGCTCCCCGACGGCGGTGGGCAATCAGCCCCAGCATTTT.

This chain links TRBV11-2 with TRBJ2-3; 9 bases fit TRBD2. The CDR3 length is 15 residues. V shed 3 bases, J shed 5 bases, and the junction held 6 bases outside the gene matches. The germline gives CDR1 SGHAT, CDR2 FQNNGV. CDR3 DNA sequence: TGTGCCAGCAGCTTTGGCGGGAGGGCCTTAGATACGCAGTATTTT. Its protein product is CASSFGGRALDTQYF.

The rearrangement links TRBV9 to TRBJ1-6; D is possibly TRBD1 (5 bases). This CDR3 is built from 14 residues. Trimming took off 3 bases at V and 6 bases at J, with 10 bases between the two ends. Germline CDR1 is SGDLS and CDR2 is YYNGEE. CDR3 residues: CASSAGGGNSPLHF. CDR3 bases: TGTGCCAGCAGCGCGGGGGGGGGTAATTCACCCCTCCACTTT.

The chain combines TRBV19 with TRBJ1-4; no clear D. Deletions cut 2 bases from V and 4 bases from J, with 11 bases between. This CDR3 is built from 15 residues. From germline, CDR1 is LNHDA and CDR2 SQIVND (reference sequence). This CDR3 reads CASSIFLTNNEKLFF. Written as DNA, the CDR3 is TGTGCCAGTAGTATATTTCTTACAAATAATGAAAAACTGTTTTTT.

The chain employs TRBV12-3 or TRBV12-4 and TRBJ2-1; D remains unclear. Between the trimmed V and J ends, which lost 2 bases and 6 bases, there was a span of 8 bases. The CDR3 is 13 amino acids. CDR3: CASSLFKRNEQFF. The DNA of the CDR3 is TGTGCCAGCAGTTTATTTAAGCGCAATGAGCAGTTCTTC.

The rearrangement joins TRBV4-3 to TRBJ1-1, with D possibly matching TRBD1 (6 bases). This CDR3 contains 15 residues. Germline V CDR1 and CDR2: LGHNA, YSLEER. V was clipped by 1 base and J by 6 bases, with 15 bases between them. The CDR3, as DNA: TGCGCCAGCAGCCAAGGGTTGGGGGGGGCCCCTGAAGCTTTCTTT. Its protein product is CASSQGLGGAPEAFF.

The chain has TRBV7-8 and TRBJ2-7; 7 bases align to TRBD1. CDR1 and CDR2 (germline): SGHVS, FQNEAQ. The length of the CDR3 is 14 residues. Losses at the gene ends were 6 bases for V and 6 bases for J; bases not matched to a gene: 11. Written as DNA, the CDR3 is TGTGCCAGCAGTTTTGACAGGGAATTTAGCGAGCAGTACTTC. Its translation: CASSFDREFSEQYF.

The rearrangement links TRBV14 to TRBJ2-1; 11 bases align to TRBD2. Germline trimming cut 1 base from V and 9 bases from J; bases unmatched to any gene: 11. Germline V lookup: CDR1 SGHDN, CDR2 FVKESK. This CDR3 is built from 17 residues. Here the CDR3 reads CASSQVVRASGRLEQFF. For the CDR3, the DNA is TGTGCCAGCAGCCAAGTGGTGAGGGCTAGCGGGAGGCTTGAGCAGTTCTTC.

The chain combines TRBV6-2 or TRBV6-3 with TRBJ2-1; TRBD1 might be the D (6 bases). Per the germline V gene, CDR1 is MNHEY and CDR2 is SVGEGT. The V and J ends lost 4 bases and 6 bases respectively, with 10 bases between them. CDR3 length: 13 amino acids. CDR3 amino acids: CASSSAGVNEQFF. CDR3 in DNA: TGTGCCAGCAGTTCTGCAGGGGTCAATGAGCAGTTCTTC.

This clone showed up just once. The CDR3 spells CASSQEQTSEQFF. CDR3 bases: TGTGCCAGCAGCCAAGAACAGACGAGCGAGCAGTTCTTC. This chain uses TRBV4-2 with TRBJ2-1; the D is unclear. Germline values: CDR1 LGHNA, CDR2 YNFKEQ. Trimming left V 0 bases short and J 10 bases short, with 10 bases between. The CDR3 contains 13 residues.

This rearrangement joins TRBV4-1 to TRBJ1-2; 7 nucleotides align to TRBD1. The CDR3 is 15 residues long. Germline CDR1 and CDR2: MGHRA and YSYEKL. Trimming took 1 base from V and 3 from J; bases not matched to a gene: 5. The CDR3 region is CASSQVKGAYYGYTF. CDR3 coding DNA: TGCGCCAGCAGCCAAGTTAAGGGGGCGTACTATGGCTACACCTTC.

The chain links TRBV7-8 to TRBJ1-5, with D tentatively TRBD1 (5 bases). The length of the CDR3 is 13 residues. V lost 5 bases and J lost 7, with 12 bases in between. The germline V gene has CDR1 SGHVS and CDR2 FQNEAQ. The CDR3 coding sequence is TGTGCCAGCAGCCCCCGCGACAGACAGCCCCAGCATTTT. Protein sequence: CASSPRDRQPQHF.

The CDR3 DNA follows: TGTGCCATCAGTGAGTCGACTAGCGGGAGTTGGGCCGGGGAGCTGTTTTTT. Protein: CAISESTSGSWAGELFF. The genes are TRBV10-3 and TRBJ2-2, with TRBD2 identical over 12 bases. Germline V gene sequence: CDR1 ENHRY, CDR2 SYGVKD. V was pared by 0 bases and J by 6 bases, with 5 bases of the junction left unmatched. This CDR3 has 17 residues.

The chain uses TRBV7-2 and TRBJ2-1; 8 nucleotides align to TRBD2. V trimming: 2 bases; J trimming: 7 bases; junction bases outside the gene matches: 16. CDR3 size: 18 residues. From germline, CDR1 is SGHTA and CDR2 FQGNSA. The CDR3 DNA is TGTGCCAGCAGCTTAAATTACGGGGGGGCTAGTTTTGGGAATGAGCAGTTCTTC. It is translated as CASSLNYGGASFGNEQFF.

V usage is TRBV19 and J usage is TRBJ2-7, with D maybe TRBD1 (5 bases). V shed 2 bases and J shed 0 bases, with 17 bases lying between them. The CDR3 runs 17 residues. From germline, CDR1 is LNHDA and CDR2 SQIVND (reference sequence). CDR3: CASSIRADSASSYEQYF. CDR3 sequence (DNA): TGTGCCAGTAGTATAAGGGCCGACAGCGCTAGCTCCTACGAGCAGTACTTC. Combining the CDR3 with reference TRBV19 and TRBJ2-7 gives the whole variable domain DGGITQSPKYLFRKEGQNVTLSCEQNLNHDAMYWYRQDPGQGLRLIYYSQIVNDFQKGDIAEGYSVSREKKESFPLTVTSAQKNPTAFYLCASSIRADSASSYEQYFGPGTRLTVT.

A note on this clone: Compared with germline, one end of the junction differs, possibly owing to a read error. In DNA, the CDR3 is TGTGCCAGCAGCCTAGCGGGAGGGCCGGATGAGCAGTTCTTC. This codes for CASSLAGGPDEQFF. The gene calls are TRBV7-2 and TRBJ2-1, with 12 bases lining up with TRBD2. Looked up from germline, CDR1 is SGHTA and CDR2 is FQGNSA. The CDR3 consists of 14 residues.

This clone was recorded a few times. This chain connects TRBV7-2 to TRBJ2-3, with 12 bases matching TRBD2. The V and J ends lost 5 bases and 3 bases, in that order; junction bases with no gene match: 9. CDR1 and CDR2 (germline): SGHTA, FQGNSA. The CDR3 spans 17 residues. The CDR3 DNA sequence: TGTGCCAGCAGCCCCACTGGACTAGCGGGGCGTACAGATACGCAGTATTTT. This translates into CASSPTGLAGRTDTQYF.

V is TRBV12-5 and J is TRBJ2-2; D may be TRBD1 (5 bases). The germline CDR1 and CDR2 sequences are LGHNT and FRNRAP. The CDR3 sequence is 13 residues long. Deletions cut 6 bases from V and 6 bases from J, with 11 bases between. CDR3 DNA: TGTGCTAGTGGCCCTCCAGGGTCCGGGGAGCTGTTTTTT. This translates into CASGPPGSGELFF.

The gene calls are TRBV20-1 and TRBJ2-2, with a possible D match to TRBD2 (5 bases). The CDR3 has 14 amino acids. Germline V gives CDR1 DFQATT, CDR2 SNEGSKA (reference sequence). V was cut by 3 bases and J by 3 bases, with 11 bases left in between. The CDR3 coding sequence is TGCAGTGCTAGTCGGGGTGCGGACACCGGGGAGCTGTTTTTT. Protein sequence: CSASRGADTGELFF.

The chain recombines TRBV7-9 with TRBJ2-7, with 9 bases that match TRBD1. The junction had 6 bases not matched to a gene; V was cut back by 5 bases and J by 4 bases. The CDR3 has 14 residues. Germline V gives CDR1 SEHNR, CDR2 FQNEAQ (reference sequence). The chain's CDR3 is CASSLTGGQYEQYF. The DNA of the CDR3 is TGTGCCAGCAGCCTTACAGGGGGCCAGTACGAGCAGTACTTC. The full variable domain, rest sourced from reference TRBV7-9 and TRBJ2-7, is DTGVSQNPRHKITKRGQNVTFRCDPISEHNRLYWYRQTLGQGPEFLTYFQNEAQLEKSRLLSDRFSAERPKGSFSTLEIQRTEQGDSAMYLCASSLTGGQYEQYFGPGTRLTVT.

The rearrangement links TRBV25-1 to TRBJ2-7; 8 positions match TRBD1. Germline loops: CDR1 MGHDK, CDR2 SYGVNS. CDR3 length: 15 amino acids. Trimming removed 4 bases from V and 3 bases from J; junction bases left unmatched: 8. DNA of the CDR3: TGTGCCAGCAGTGGCCCTTCAGACAGGGGCTACGAGCAGTACTTC. This encodes CASSGPSDRGYEQYF.

The chain recombines TRBV5-4 with TRBJ2-3, with 9 bases lining up with TRBD1. The CDR3 sequence is 15 residues long. Germline CDR1 SGHNT, CDR2 YYREEE (reference sequence). With 3 bases clipped from V and 4 bases from J, the junction kept 6 bases outside the gene matches. The CDR3 DNA sequence: TGTGCCAGCAGCTGGGAGGACAGGGGTGCAGATACGCAGTATTTT. Residues: CASSWEDRGADTQYF. Full variable domain (outside the CDR3, taken from reference TRBV5-4 and TRBJ2-3): ETGVTQSPTHLIKTRGQQVTLRCSSQSGHNTVSWYQQALGQGPQFIFQYYREEENGRGNFPPRFSGLQFPNYSSELNVNALELDDSALYLCASSWEDRGADTQYFGPGTRLTVL.

This clone was seen only a few times. The rearrangement joins TRBV6-5 to TRBJ1-5; D might be TRBD1 (6 bases). The ends were cut back, 0 bases at V and 3 bases at J, with 9 bases in the middle. The germline gives CDR1 MNHEY, CDR2 SVGAGI. The CDR3 length is 15 residues. Here the CDR3 DNA reads TGTGCCAGCAGTTACTCGTCAGGGGTCAATCAGCCCCAGCATTTT. Amino acids: CASSYSSGVNQPQHF.

This clone was detected once. The chain is built from TRBV6-2 or TRBV6-3 and TRBJ2-5; D is ambiguous. Germline V gives CDR1 MNHEY, CDR2 SVGEGT. The CDR3 length is 12 residues. V was trimmed by 6 bases and J by 5 bases, leaving 10 bases between them. CDR3 bases: TGTGCCAGCAGCAGACTGAAGGAGACCCAGTACTTC. Translating gives CASSRLKETQYF.

The chain combines TRBV24-1 with TRBJ2-4, with TRBD2 matching 7 bases. Germline-derived CDR1 and CDR2 are KGHDR and SFDVKD. The junction had 12 bases not matched to a gene; V was cut back by 5 bases and J by 0 bases. CDR3 length equals 18 residues. CDR3 residues: CATSVPGGDPLAKNIQYF. The CDR3 nucleotides are TGTGCCACCAGTGTCCCTGGGGGGGATCCTCTAGCCAAAAACATTCAGTACTTC.

This clone was found a few times. The gene calls are TRBV3-1 (or the pseudogene TRBV3-2) and TRBJ1-1, with D possibly matching TRBD1 (5 bases). The CDR3 totals 12 residues. Trimming took 1 base from V and 10 from J, leaving 10 bases between them. Germline CDR1 and CDR2: LGHDT and YNNKEL (reference sequence). The CDR3 DNA is TGTGCCAGCAGCCAAGGGGGCTCGAGAGCTTTCTTT. Its translation is CASSQGGSRAFF.

The J gene is TRBJ2-1, the V gene TRBV13, with 11 bases aligning to TRBD2. CDR3 length equals 14 residues. CDR1 and CDR2 from the germline V gene are PRHDT and FYEKMQ (reference sequence). J lost 12 bases, V lost 5 bases, and 9 bases had no gene match. As DNA, the CDR3 is TGTGCCAGCAGCGCGGGACTAGCGGTACCGGGGCAGTTCTTC. Its translation is CASSAGLAVPGQFF.

The rearrangement joins TRBV10-3 to TRBJ2-3; 14 bases match TRBD2. J gave up 9 bases and V 4 bases, and 12 bases lay outside the gene matches. Germline V gene sequence: CDR1 ENHRY, CDR2 SYGVKD. CDR3 length equals 17 residues. CDR3 sequence (DNA): TGTGCCATCAGTGTATTCCAGGGACTAGCGGGAGACGGCACGCAGTATTTT. This translates into CAISVFQGLAGDGTQYF.

The chain employs TRBV14 and TRBJ1-1, with D hard to call. CDR1 is SGHDN, CDR2 FVKESK, per germline. V gave up 5 bases and J gave up 1 base, with 8 bases separating them. The CDR3 covers 13 residues. The CDR3 sequence: CASSSGPNTEAFF. The CDR3 DNA reads as TGTGCCAGCAGCAGCGGGCCGAACACTGAAGCTTTCTTT.